This entry lists 5 T cell receptor beta chains sequenced from one sample in a study of response to subunit inactivated influenza vaccine. A single record per CDR3 protein comes from TCRdb applying MiXCR to the RT-PCR reads. The sample includes 500,000 to 550,000 distinct CDR3 sequences, approximately 7.3% of them seen just once. The specimen was PBMCs from blood, collected about 24 months after vaccination. The source of these receptors is a man aged 45 to 75 who received an inactivated influenza vaccine.

V gene TRBV5-1 combines with J gene TRBJ2-5; a possible D gene is TRBD1 (6 bases). V was shortened by 3 bases and J by 4 bases, with 16 bases between the two germline ends. Germline V gene data show CDR1 as SGHRS and CDR2 as YFSETQ. This CDR3 is 15 amino acids long. CDR3 nucleotides: TGCGCCAGCAGCTCACCCGCCGGGACAACAGAGACCCAGTACTTC. It codes for CASSSPAGTTETQYF.

The gene calls are TRBV7-6 and TRBJ2-1; maybe TRBD2 (6 bases). Germline V gene data show CDR1 as SGHVS and CDR2 as FNYEAQ. This CDR3 has 15 residues. V was pared by 6 bases and J by 5 bases, with 17 bases between. In nucleotides, the CDR3 is TGTGCCAGCAGAGCCCGGGAGTTGTTAAACAATGAGCAGTTCTTC. Amino acids: CASRARELLNNEQFF.

This clonotype was recorded at least ten times. The V and J genes are TRBV3-1 and TRBJ2-1, with TRBD2 matching 12 bases. CDR1 LGHDT and CDR2 YNNKEL come from the germline V gene (reference sequence). With V trimmed by 2 bases and J by 3 bases, 2 bases remained unmatched. The CDR3 totals 16 residues. CDR3 in amino acids: CASSQPGLAGYNEQFF. Here the CDR3 DNA reads TGTGCCAGCAGCCAACCGGGACTAGCGGGCTACAATGAGCAGTTCTTC.

The CDR3 reads CASRPSGGARTGELFF. DNA for the CDR3: TGTGCCAGCAGGCCTAGCGGGGGGGCGCGCACCGGGGAGCTGTTTTTT. The chain uses TRBV28 and TRBJ2-2, with 12 bases lining up with TRBD2. V lost 6 bases to trimming and J lost 4 bases; unmatched junction nucleotides: 6. Germline loops: CDR1 MDHEN, CDR2 SYDVKM. The CDR3 runs to 16 residues.

This clonotype has only a few counts. V is TRBV7-9 and J is TRBJ2-3; 11 positions match TRBD2. Germline V lookup: CDR1 SEHNR, CDR2 FQNEAQ (reference sequence). The ends lost 5 bases at V and 4 bases at J; junction bases unmatched: 5. The CDR3 loop spans 15 amino acids. The CDR3 coding sequence is TGTGCCAGCAGCGTCACTAGCGGGGGAGCAGATACGCAGTATTTT. Protein product: CASSVTSGGADTQYF.